This T cell receptor (beta chain) was identified in a study of cytomegalovirus exposure and HLA in healthy donors. About the research overall: Unique TCRs numbering some 80 million, obtained from HLA-typed donors, made up an early data release.

The donors were healthy bone marrow donors. For this clone: The antigen is unknown.

The CDR3 is 14 residues long. Germline CDR1 reads SNHLY; CDR2 reads FYNNEI. The PCR made use of 60 Vbeta and 13 Jbeta primers. The assay was immunoSEQ multiplex PCR, and TCRdb's table has in-frame clones only and misses some. The table includes about 140,000 clones, roughly 70% detected once. Findings and caveats of the study: Presence/absence analyses treated sequencing depth as roughly uniform across donors.

V usage is TRBV2 and J usage is TRBJ2-5, with TRBD2 matching 7 bases. The closer fit of TRBJ2-7 to the DNA end suggests the J call may be wrong. This sequence was found in a man aged 25-45 years in good health and CMV-seropositive. Sequences were obtained from PBMCs. The CDR3 DNA follows: TGTGCCAGCAGTGACGGGAGGACCTTCGCCGAGCAGTACTTC. It specifies CASSDGRTFAEQYF.